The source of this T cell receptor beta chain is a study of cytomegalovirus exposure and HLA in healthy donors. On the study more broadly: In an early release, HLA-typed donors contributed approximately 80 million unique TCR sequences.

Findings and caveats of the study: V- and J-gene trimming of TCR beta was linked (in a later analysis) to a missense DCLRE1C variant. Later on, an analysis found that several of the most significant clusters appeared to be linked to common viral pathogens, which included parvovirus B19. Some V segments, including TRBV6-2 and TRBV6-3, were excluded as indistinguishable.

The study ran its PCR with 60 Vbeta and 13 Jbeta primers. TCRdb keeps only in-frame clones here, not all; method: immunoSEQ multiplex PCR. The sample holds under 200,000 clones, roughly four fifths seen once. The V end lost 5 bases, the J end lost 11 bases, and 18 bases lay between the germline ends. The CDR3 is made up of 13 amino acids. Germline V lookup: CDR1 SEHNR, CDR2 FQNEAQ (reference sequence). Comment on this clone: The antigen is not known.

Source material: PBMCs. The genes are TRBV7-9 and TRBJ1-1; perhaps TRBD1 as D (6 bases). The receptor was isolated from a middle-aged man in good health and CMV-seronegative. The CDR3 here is CASSPAGTSEAFF. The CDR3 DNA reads TGTGCCAGCAGCCCCGCAGGGACAAGTGAGGCTTTCTTT.